These T cell receptor beta chains were read from a single sample in a study of blood T cell repertoires in COVID-19. Clones were read by immunoSEQ multiplex PCR, and TCRdb kept only the in-frame ones, dropping some. The sample yields fewer than 65,000 clones, about nine tenths seen once. The material sequenced was peripheral blood. Receptors originate from a human donor with acute or convalescent COVID-19. The donor label of this sample is uncertain. Each CDR3 is given with its conserved first and last residue. The D gene is left open where the match is weak. Clone size appears in some rows only: once, few, many, or a class for an expanded clone.

j_gene,v_gene,len,d_gene,abundance,CDR3nt,CDR3aa
TRBJ1-2,TRBV6-5,12,.,.,TGTGCCAGCAATAAGGAGAACTATGGCTACACCTTC,CASNKENYGYTF
TRBJ1-2,TRBV15,14,TRBD1,.,TGTGCCACCAGCAGAGATAGGGGGCAGGATGGCTACACCTTC,CATSRDRGQDGYTF
TRBJ2-3,TRBV29-1,14,.,.,TGCAGCGCCTCGGGGTTTTTCAGCACAGATACGCAGTATTTT,CSASGFFSTDTQYF
TRBJ2-1,TRBV5-1,16,TRBD2,.,TGCGCCAGCAGCTTGGCAGGCGGGGGGTCCTACAATGAGCAGTTCTTC,CASSLAGGGSYNEQFF
TRBJ1-5,TRBV6-5,12,.,.,TGTGCCAGCAGTTACTCGATGGAGGACCAGCATTTT,CASSYSMEDQHF
TRBJ1-3,TRBV7-9,16,TRBD1,.,TGTGCCAGCAGCTCCGCGACAGGGGGCTTTGGAAACACCATATATTTT,CASSSATGGFGNTIYF
TRBJ1-3,TRBV9,19,TRBD1,.,TGTGCCAGCAGCCCAGGTGGAGGGGGCAGGGCCGTCACTGGAAACACCATATATTTT,CASSPGGGGRAVTGNTIYF
TRBJ1-3,TRBV7-2,14,.,.,TGTGCCAGCAGCTTACGAGCAGCGGGAAACACCATATATTTT,CASSLRAAGNTIYF
TRBJ1-6,TRBV29-1,13,.,.,TGCAGCGTTGCTGTGGCAGATAATTCACCCCTCCACTTT,CSVAVADNSPLHF
TRBJ2-3,TRBV7-2,15,TRBD2,.,TGTGCCAGCAGCTTTTGGTCTAGCGGGGATCGTACGCAGTATTTT,CASSFWSSGDRTQYF
TRBJ1-5,TRBV2,15,.,few,TGTGCCAGCAGTGAGCAGGGGTTTGGCAATCAGCCCCAGCATTTT,CASSEQGFGNQPQHF
TRBJ2-2,TRBV5-5,18,TRBD1,.,TGTGCCAGCAGCTTGGAGACAGGGGGGTTCGCGAACACCGGGGAGCTGTTTTTT,CASSLETGGFANTGELFF
TRBJ1-1,TRBV30,13,.,.,TGTGCCTGGAGTACAGGGTTAAACACTGAAGCTTTCTTT,CAWSTGLNTEAFF
TRBJ1-6,TRBV11-1,15,.,once,TGTGCCAGCAGCTTAGTCGGTCCAGGGGACTCACCCCTCCACTTT,CASSLVGPGDSPLHF
TRBJ1-6,TRBV28,16,TRBD1,.,TGTGCCAGCAGTTTAGGAGAGGGACAGTTCAATTCACCCCTCCACTTT,CASSLGEGQFNSPLHF
TRBJ2-5,TRBV18,19,TRBD2,.,TGTGCCAGCTCACCACGCACCGCCCCGGGACTAGCGGGAGGGGAGACCCAGTACTTC,CASSPRTAPGLAGGETQYF